The present entry profiles one T cell receptor (beta chain) with its context. Sequencing used immunoSEQ multiplex PCR; TCRdb keeps in-frame clones, though not all of them. This table holds fewer than 45,000 clones, approximately 91% found once. This entry is derived from a study of T cell changes during pregnancy in multiple sclerosis. The CDR3 covers 12 residues. From germline, CDR1 is LGHNT and CDR2 FRNRAP. Deletions cut 6 bases from V and 6 bases from J, with 11 bases between. The chain has TRBV12-5 and TRBJ1-2; maybe TRBD1 (6 bases). The TCR sequence derives from a female donor in good health, enrolled as a control in a pregnancy study. The starting material was peripheral blood, obtained in the second trimester of pregnancy. The CDR3 here is CASGTQGNGYTF. The CDR3 bases are TGTGCTAGTGGGACCCAGGGGAATGGCTACACCTTC.